The T cell receptor beta chain described here comes from a study of control samples from healthy donors and cancer patients. Profiling relied on immunoSEQ multiplex PCR, and the TCRdb table lists in-frame clones only, not all of them. Altogether roughly 170,000 clones are present, over 80% being singletons, with the ten largest covering almost 1.5%. CDR3 length: 15 amino acids. The ends were cut back, 2 bases at V and 5 bases at J, with 16 bases in the middle. Germline CDR1 ENHRY, CDR2 SYGVKD. Sequences were obtained from blood. The source of this sequence is a young man in good health. V and J are TRBV10-3 and TRBJ2-7; D is possibly TRBD2 (6 bases). The chain's CDR3 is CAISEQGETGDEQYF. CDR3 bases: TGTGCCATCAGTGAGCAGGGAGAGACGGGGGACGAGCAGTACTTC.